What follows describes a single TCR beta chain. Antigen unknown. This sample was included in a study of shared clonotypes between healthy human individuals. General study findings and limits: Clonotype sharing among the donors was expected to vary with sequencing depth. It was the few donors that limited the genetic and exposure-history diversity represented. Sample collection involved blood only; tissue repertoires are likely different.

How the authors handled the data: ImmunoSEQ gave junction-only sequences without quality scores, so filtering differed. Assay used: immunoSEQ multiplex PCR; TCRdb lists only in-frame clones, some missing. The V and J calls and the clone size are those of that table, but D and trimming were determined from the DNA. The sample consists of a few hundred thousand clones, roughly 95% of them appearing once. CDR1 is SQVTM, CDR2 ANQGSEA, per germline. With 6 bases removed from V and 4 bases from J, the gap between germline ends came to 7 bases. The CDR3 length is 11 residues. Naivety among CD8 cells was defined by CD45RO negativity and positive CCR7 selection, thereby excluding terminally differentiated effector memory CD45RA+ cells.

The TCR originated in a woman aged 25 to 39 in good health. The rearrangement links TRBV29-1 to TRBJ2-1; no reliable D call. Sequencing was carried out using naive CD8+ T cells sorted from blood. CDR3 in amino acids: CSVGVYNEQFF. Here the CDR3 DNA reads TGCAGCGTCGGAGTGTACAATGAGCAGTTCTTC.